The present TCR beta chain was sequenced within a study of T cell responses to AZD1222 COVID-19 vaccine. Findings of the study overall: Reportedly, nearly half of unique spike TCRs recognized epitopes outside B.1.351/B.1.1.7 mutations. Clonal diversity may have been underestimated in mostly white British donors.

Germline loops: CDR1 ENHRY, CDR2 SYGVKD. V dropped 7 bases and J dropped 0 bases, with 15 bases sitting between them. The CDR3 is made up of 15 amino acids. A note on this clone: Its target is unknown.

TCRdb's copy holds only in-frame clones and misses some; the assay was immunoSEQ multiplex PCR. The sample consists of roughly 100,000 clones, 89% of them appearing once. The sample consisted of peripheral blood, taken 28 days after the second AZD1222 dose. The V call is TRBV10-3, the J call TRBJ1-1; D perhaps matches TRBD1 (6 bases). The sequence derives from an adult who received the AZD1222 COVID-19 vaccine. The CDR3 protein is CAITTSTGLNTEAFF. CDR3 nucleotide sequence: TGTGCCATCACGACAAGCACAGGGCTGAACACTGAAGCTTTCTTT.